This passage covers 27 T cell receptor beta chains from one sample sequenced in a study of memory CD4+ T cells and cytomegalovirus serostatus (dated by TCRdb to about 2019). Library preparation was by the immunoSEQ multiplex PCR assay. TCRdb limited this immuneACCESS table to in-frame rearrangements with V and J called. A share of clones is missing; checked studies link under half to unresolved V genes, and the rest is unexplained. The sample table holds approximately 23,000 clones, of which around three quarters were seen once. The ten largest clones take up about 1% of the sample. Single viable CD3+CD4+CD8-CD45RO+ cells were sorted as memory CD4+ T cells on a FACSAria II. Source material: memory CD4+ T cells from blood. These TCRs come from an adult in good health and CMV-seronegative.

The chain employs TRBV7-2 and TRBJ2-5, with D perhaps assigned TRBD1 or TRBD2 (6 bases each). Germline-derived CDR1 and CDR2 are SGHTA and FQGNSA. The CDR3 contains 15 residues. The V end was cut by 7 bases, the J end by 2 bases, with 17 bases between. The CDR3 region is CASTHPEGTQETQYF. DNA of the CDR3: TGTGCCAGCACACATCCGGAGGGGACACAAGAGACCCAGTACTTC.

The CDR3 nucleotides read TGTGCCAGCAGACGGGGGGGTGAGCAGTTCTTC. It is translated as CASRRGGEQFF. This sequence joins TRBV6-5 and TRBJ2-1; TRBD2 matches at 8 bases. The V gene end was trimmed by 6 bases and the J gene end by 9 bases; junction bases not matched to a gene: 1. CDR3 length equals 11 residues. Per germline, CDR1 MNHEY and CDR2 SVGAGI.

The V and J genes are TRBV6-6 and TRBJ1-1; D remains unclear. Trimming took 6 bases from V and 2 from J, leaving 4 bases between them. CDR3 length: 11 amino acids. Germline CDR1 MNHNY, CDR2 SVGAGI (reference sequence). The CDR3 DNA reads TGTGCCAGCAGGATCAACACTGAAGCTTTCTTT. Translated, it gives CASRINTEAFF.

The chain links TRBV7-9 to TRBJ1-1, with 10 bases that match TRBD1. Germline V gives CDR1 SEHNR, CDR2 FQNEAQ (reference sequence). The CDR3 extends over 18 amino acids. The ends lost 4 bases at V and 1 base at J; junction bases unmatched: 12. CDR3 DNA sequence: TGTGCCAGCAGCTGGGAGCGGGACAGGGGTTTCAGGAACACTGAAGCTTTCTTT. Protein: CASSWERDRGFRNTEAFF. The full variable domain, rest sourced from reference TRBV7-9 and TRBJ1-1, is DTGVSQNPRHKITKRGQNVTFRCDPISEHNRLYWYRQTLGQGPEFLTYFQNEAQLEKSRLLSDRFSAERPKGSFSTLEIQRTEQGDSAMYLCASSWERDRGFRNTEAFFGQGTRLTVV.

The chain uses TRBV18 and TRBJ2-6; D unclear. CDR3 length equals 14 residues. V dropped 3 bases and J dropped 1 base, with 4 bases sitting between them. Germline V lookup: CDR1 KGHSH, CDR2 LQKENI. CDR3 nucleotides: TGTGCCAGCTCACCCGGATCTGGGGCCAACGTCCTGACTTTC. Protein sequence: CASSPGSGANVLTF.

The chain has TRBV28 and TRBJ1-2, with TRBD1 identical over 12 bases. CDR3 length: 18 amino acids. The trim removed 6 bases at V and 3 bases at J, leaving 14 bases unmatched. Germline loops: CDR1 MDHEN, CDR2 SYDVKM. The CDR3, as DNA: TGTGCCAGCAGGACTCGGCCCGGGACAGGGGGCGAGGACTATGGCTACACCTTC. Its protein product is CASRTRPGTGGEDYGYTF.

This clone was counted between two and nine times. J is TRBJ1-1 and V is TRBV10-3; D unclear. V was trimmed by 4 bases and J by 2 bases, leaving 11 bases between them. The CDR3 runs 14 residues. From germline, CDR1 is ENHRY and CDR2 SYGVKD. CDR3 nucleotide sequence: TGTGCCATCAGTGTTGGGGAAATAAACACTGAAGCTTTCTTT. Translating it yields CAISVGEINTEAFF.

The V call is TRBV7-2, the J call TRBJ1-2; D is perhaps TRBD1 (5 bases). CDR1 and CDR2 from the germline V gene are SGHTA and FQGNSA. V was trimmed by 1 base and J by 5 bases, leaving 17 bases between them. The CDR3 has 16 amino acids. The CDR3 coding sequence is TGTGCCAGCAGCTTAGTTCAGGGAGGGATCAAATATGGCTACACCTTC. Its translation is CASSLVQGGIKYGYTF.

The chain recombines TRBV5-1 with TRBJ1-6; weak D call: TRBD1 (6 bases). The CDR3 is made up of 14 amino acids. CDR1 is SGHRS, CDR2 YFSETQ, per germline. The V end lost 1 base, the J end lost 7 bases, and 9 bases lay between the germline ends. The CDR3 here is CASSLTGQNSPLHF. CDR3 nucleotides: TGCGCCAGCAGCTTGACAGGACAGAATTCACCCCTCCACTTT.

In its sample, this clone was seen once. The genes are TRBV29-1 and TRBJ1-2; D is undetermined. The CDR3 extends over 14 amino acids. Deletions cut 4 bases from V and 5 bases from J, with 17 bases between. Germline loops: CDR1 SQVTM, CDR2 ANQGSEA. The CDR3 sequence: CSVASSHPQYGYTF. In DNA, the CDR3 is TGCAGCGTTGCTTCGAGCCACCCCCAATATGGCTACACCTTC.

The rearrangement joins TRBV28 to TRBJ1-5; TRBD1 aligns across 7 bases. There are 14 residues in the CDR3. The germline gives CDR1 MDHEN, CDR2 SYDVKM. V was clipped by 5 bases and J by 2 bases; unmatched bases: 3. The CDR3 nucleotides are TGTGCCAGCAGTCTAGGACAGGGCAATCAGCCCCAGCATTTT. It yields the protein CASSLGQGNQPQHF.

This rearrangement joins TRBV30 to TRBJ2-4, with unresolved D. The germline V gene encodes CDR1 GTSNPN and CDR2 SVGIG (reference sequence). The V gene lost 0 bases and the J gene lost 9 bases, with 6 bases spanning the gap. The CDR3 runs to 11 residues. CDR3 nucleotide sequence: TGTGCCTGGAGTGTTAATCGCATTCAGTACTTC. Translation: CAWSVNRIQYF. Supplemented by reference TRBV30 and TRBJ2-4, the full variable domain reads SQTIHQWPATLVQPVGSPLSLECTVEGTSNPNLYWYRQAAGRGLQLLFYSVGIGQISSEVPQNLSASRPQDRQFILSSKKLLLSDSGFYLCAWSVNRIQYFGAGTRLSVL.

The rearrangement links TRBV19 to TRBJ2-5; TRBD1 aligns across 10 bases. J was trimmed by 3 bases and V by 4 bases; bases with no gene match: 5. The CDR3 loop spans 15 amino acids. Germline V lookup: CDR1 LNHDA, CDR2 SQIVND (reference sequence). The DNA for the CDR3 is TGTGCCAGTAGTAAGAGGACAGGGGGAAAAGAGACCCAGTACTTC. It specifies CASSKRTGGKETQYF.

A few counts support this clone. The chain recombines TRBV18 with TRBJ1-1; 8 bases are a match to TRBD1. The germline V gene encodes CDR1 KGHSH and CDR2 LQKENI. The J segment lost 4 bases and the V segment lost 3 bases, leaving 1 base of the junction unmatched. CDR3 length: 13 amino acids. The CDR3 sequence: CASSPQGATEAFF. The CDR3 DNA follows: TGTGCCAGCTCACCGCAGGGGGCCACTGAAGCTTTCTTT.

The chain carries TRBV5-1 and TRBJ2-3; 7 bases align to TRBD2. This CDR3 region has 15 residues. Germline trimming cut 3 bases from V and 2 bases from J; bases unmatched to any gene: 6. Germline loops: CDR1 SGHRS, CDR2 YFSETQ. As DNA, the CDR3 is TGCGCCAGCAGCTGGAGCGGGGAGAACACAGATACGCAGTATTTT. Translating it yields CASSWSGENTDTQYF. The full variable domain, with the rest looked up from reference TRBV5-1 and TRBJ2-3, is KAGVTQTPRYLIKTRGQQVTLSCSPISGHRSVSWYQQTPGQGLQFLFEYFSETQRNKGNFPGRFSGRQFSNSRSEMNVSTLELGDSALYLCASSWSGENTDTQYFGPGTRLTVL.

V is TRBV7-2 and J is TRBJ1-3; unclear D gene. This CDR3 spans 16 amino acids. Looked up from germline, CDR1 is SGHTA and CDR2 is FQGNSA. V lost 8 bases and J lost 2, with 19 bases in between. The CDR3 reads CASGTSRGVAGNTIYF. The CDR3 coding sequence is TGTGCCAGCGGCACCTCCCGGGGAGTGGCTGGAAACACCATATATTTT.

Only a few counts were recorded for this clone. The chain combines TRBV29-1 with TRBJ1-1; D perhaps matches TRBD1 (5 bases). Germline V gene data show CDR1 as SQVTM and CDR2 as ANQGSEA. V was trimmed by 4 bases and J by 1 base, leaving 13 bases between them. The CDR3 loop spans 14 amino acids. CDR3 loop: CSVVAGNANTEAFF. As DNA, the CDR3 is TGCAGCGTTGTGGCAGGGAATGCGAACACTGAAGCTTTCTTT.

The rearrangement links TRBV11-2 to TRBJ1-1; 8 nucleotides align to TRBD1. J gave up 4 bases and V 5 bases, and 6 bases lay outside the gene matches. This CDR3 comprises 14 residues. CDR1 is SGHAT, CDR2 FQNNGV, per germline. This CDR3 is CASSAGQGSTEAFF. Here the CDR3 DNA reads TGTGCCAGCAGCGCTGGACAGGGCAGCACTGAAGCTTTCTTT.

This chain joins TRBV11-1 and TRBJ2-5; D perhaps matches TRBD2 (7 bases). The ends were cut back, 6 bases at V and 5 bases at J, with 16 bases in the middle. Germline V CDR1 and CDR2: SGHAT, FQDESV (reference sequence). This CDR3 has 14 residues. In DNA form, the CDR3 reads TGTGCCAGCAGGGGGGGGGCTGGAGTGGAGACCCAGTACTTC. This encodes CASRGGAGVETQYF.

The V gene is TRBV7-9, the J gene TRBJ1-6; D possibly corresponds to TRBD1 (5 bases). With 2 bases removed from V and 6 bases from J, the gap between germline ends came to 11 bases. CDR1 is SEHNR, CDR2 FQNEAQ, per germline (reference sequence). The CDR3 totals 15 residues. CDR3 protein: CASSLQGFANSPLHF. CDR3 DNA sequence: TGTGCCAGCAGCTTACAGGGTTTTGCTAATTCACCCCTCCACTTT.

This chain uses TRBV5-6 with TRBJ1-5; D might be TRBD1 (6 bases). Trimming left V 4 bases short and J 4 bases short, with 12 bases between. Germline CDR1 is SGHDT and CDR2 is YYEEEE. This CDR3 contains 14 residues. The CDR3 protein is CASSRGQLNQPQHF. In nucleotides, the CDR3 is TGTGCCAGCAGCCGAGGACAGCTAAATCAGCCCCAGCATTTT. Looking up the rest from reference TRBV5-6 and TRBJ1-5 gives the full variable domain: DAGVTQSPTHLIKTRGQQVTLRCSPKSGHDTVSWYQQALGQGPQFIFQYYEEEERQRGNFPDRFSGHQFPNYSSELNVNALLLGDSALYLCASSRGQLNQPQHFGDGTRLSIL.

The chain joins TRBV7-9 to TRBJ2-7; 8 nucleotides agree with TRBD1. CDR1 SEHNR and CDR2 FQNEAQ come from the germline V gene (reference sequence). Trimming took 2 bases from V and 2 from J; bases not matched to a gene: 5. The CDR3 has 15 amino acids. The CDR3 here is CASSLTQGATYEQYF. Written as DNA, the CDR3 is TGTGCCAGCAGCTTAACTCAGGGGGCGACCTACGAGCAGTACTTC.

This sequence joins TRBV28 and TRBJ2-2; tentative D call: TRBD2 (5 bases). V gave up 4 bases and J gave up 3 bases, with 15 bases separating them. There are 16 residues in the CDR3. Per the germline V gene, CDR1 is MDHEN and CDR2 is SYDVKM. CDR3 in amino acids: CASSSPGGRDTGELFF. The CDR3 nucleotides read TGTGCCAGCAGTTCCCCTGGCGGGCGGGACACCGGGGAGCTGTTTTTT.

V usage is TRBV7-2 and J usage is TRBJ2-2, with 8 bases fitting TRBD2. The CDR3 is made up of 17 amino acids. The junction had 6 bases not matched to a gene; V was cut back by 2 bases and J by 1 base. Germline V CDR1 and CDR2: SGHTA, FQGNSA. Written as DNA, the CDR3 is TGTGCCAGCAGCTTATCCCTAGCGGGTTTGAACACCGGGGAGCTGTTTTTT. Translation: CASSLSLAGLNTGELFF.

The chain joins TRBV19 to TRBJ2-1, with D perhaps assigned TRBD1 or TRBD2 (5 bases each). The CDR3 contains 14 residues. Trimming took off 1 base at V and 9 bases at J, with 13 bases between the two ends. Looked up from germline, CDR1 is LNHDA and CDR2 is SQIVND (reference sequence). The CDR3 protein is CASSIVGAQGEQFF. CDR3 nucleotide sequence: TGTGCCAGTAGTATAGTCGGGGCCCAGGGTGAGCAGTTCTTC.

The chain joins TRBV5-1 to TRBJ1-1; the D gene is possibly TRBD1 (6 bases). V was shortened by 1 base and J by 5 bases, with 15 bases between the two germline ends. Germline V gene data show CDR1 as SGHRS and CDR2 as YFSETQ. The CDR3 is 15 amino acids. The CDR3 DNA reads as TGCGCCAGCAGCTTGATTGGGGGCTTGGTTACTGAAGCTTTCTTT. Protein sequence: CASSLIGGLVTEAFF.

The rearrangement joins TRBV7-2 to TRBJ2-3; tentative D call: TRBD2 (5 bases). This CDR3 has 17 amino acids. In germline, CDR1 is SGHTA, CDR2 FQGNSA. Trimming stripped 5 bases from V and 2 bases from J, with 20 bases between. The CDR3 spells CASSPLGPSSPTDTQYF. The CDR3 nucleotides read TGTGCCAGCAGCCCCCTAGGACCTAGCTCGCCCACAGATACGCAGTATTTT. Together with reference TRBV7-2 and TRBJ2-3, the CDR3 gives the full variable domain: GAGVSQSPSNKVTEKGKDVELRCDPISGHTALYWYRQSLGQGLEFLIYFQGNSAPDKSGLPSDRFSAERTGGSVSTLTIQRTQQEDSAVYLCASSPLGPSSPTDTQYFGPGTRLTVL.